This TCR beta chain was identified during a study of vaccination effects on CD4 cells after COVID-19. The study, taken as a whole, reports: In vaccinees who were healthy, merely 1 out of 255 vaccine-induced clones cross-reacted with common cold coronaviruses. Vaccine- and infection-induced clones showed marked clonal contraction late following vaccination.

The V gene's germline CDR1 is MNHEY and CDR2 SVGEGT. CDR3 length: 17 amino acids. The J segment lost 4 bases and the V segment lost 0 bases, leaving 9 bases of the junction unmatched. Antigen-specific CD4+ T cell clonotypes were called by their expansion after viral peptide-pool culture in ViraFEST. Subsequent to a culture period of less than twelve days, CD4+ T cells were isolated. Participants completed two doses of the BNT162b2 or mRNA-1273 vaccine. According to the study, vaccine recipients showed no prior SARS-CoV-2 infection and negative nucleocapsid antibodies. For each well, two million PBMC were cultured with about 10 IU/ml IL-2 and roughly 10 ug/ml peptides. A note on this clone: The antigen is unknown.

TCRdb's copy holds only in-frame clones and misses some; the assay was immunoSEQ multiplex PCR. The table has 25,000 to 30,000 clones, roughly 74% seen once. The sequence was obtained from a human donor who received a COVID-19 vaccine. Material: CD4+ T cells from PBMCs cultured with HCoV-OC43 spike peptides, obtained after COVID-19 vaccination. As to subset: HCoV-OC43 spike overlapping peptide pool stimulation. The chain has TRBV6-2 or TRBV6-3 and TRBJ1-5; 7 bases are a match to TRBD1. The CDR3 loop reads CASSYSTGAQGNQPQHF. CDR3 DNA sequence: TGTGCCAGCAGTTACTCGACTGGGGCACAGGGGAATCAGCCCCAGCATTTT.